This T cell receptor (beta chain) was identified during a study of cytomegalovirus exposure and HLA in healthy donors. Regarding the study as a whole: That first-cohort TCR clusters tended to co-occur in the 95 to 150 validation repertoires was found in a later analysis. The study designated 150 to 200 TCR beta chains cytomegalovirus-associated.

To note about this clone: Its antigen is unidentified.

TCRdb's table, derived via immunoSEQ multiplex PCR, lists solely in-frame clones and lacks some. The sample lists 55,000 to 80,000 clones; about 94% were seen once. V gave up 3 bases and J gave up 5 bases, with 17 bases separating them. The CDR3 has 15 amino acids. The germline gives CDR1 SGHRS, CDR2 YFSETQ. The sequenced material came from PBMCs. This receptor was obtained from a man between 18 and 29 years old in good health and CMV-seropositive. The chain couples TRBV5-1 to TRBJ2-5; tentative D call: TRBD2 (6 bases). The CDR3 loop is CASSSGTAILETQYF. The CDR3 DNA is TGCGCCAGCAGCTCGGGGACTGCCATCCTTGAGACCCAGTACTTC.